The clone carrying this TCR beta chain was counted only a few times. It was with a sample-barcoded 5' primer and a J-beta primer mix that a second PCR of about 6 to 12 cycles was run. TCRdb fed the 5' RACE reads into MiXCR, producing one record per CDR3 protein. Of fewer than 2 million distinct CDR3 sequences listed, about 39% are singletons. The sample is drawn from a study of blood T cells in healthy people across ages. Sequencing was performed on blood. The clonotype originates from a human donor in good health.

CDR3 in amino acids: CASSPGQVSQETQYF. The DNA for the CDR3 is TGTGCCAGCAGCCCGGGACAGGTTTCTCAAGAGACCCAGTACTTC. The chain links TRBV7-9 to TRBJ2-5, with TRBD1 matching 8 bases. V dropped 5 bases and J dropped 2; count of bases not matched to a gene: 7. Per the germline V gene, CDR1 is SEHNR and CDR2 is FQNEAQ (reference sequence). The CDR3 runs 15 residues.